The 22 T cell receptor beta chains listed next were all sequenced from one sample in a study of CXCR3-negative and CXCR3-positive naive CD8 T cells. These receptors have no identified antigens. Each TRB cDNA library was prepared by 5' RACE (with UMI labels). TCRdb re-analyzed the 5' RACE reads; it lists each CDR3 protein once, without DNA. In total, the table holds over 150,000 distinct CDR3 sequences. General study results and limits: Naive cells positive for CXCR3 carried more hydrophobic TRB CDR3s than CXCR3-negative ones.

The sample comprised naive CXCR3+ CD8+ T cells from blood. The subset was: CD45RO-CCR7+CD27+CD95- naive CD8+ T cells expressing CXCR3 (TNR3+). The receptor source for this set is a human donor in good health. Some clones in this sample may be carry-over from other donors' samples.

The rearrangement uses TRBV29-1 and TRBJ1-1; no DNA is available, so the TRBD1 call from TCRdb remains unchecked. Germline CDR1 and CDR2: SQVTM and ANQGSEA. This CDR3 region has 12 residues. The CDR3 reads CSAGDSNTEAFF.

The J gene is TRBJ1-4, the V gene TRBV15; TCRdb designates TRBD1, a call that cannot be tested without DNA. Germline CDR1 LNHNV, CDR2 YYDKDF (reference sequence). This CDR3 has 16 residues. CDR3 loop: CATSRDEGQGFEKLFF.

The J gene is TRBJ2-2, the V gene TRBV29-1; TCRdb indicates TRBD1, and absent DNA this call remains unverified. Germline V gene data show CDR1 as SQVTM and CDR2 as ANQGSEA. The CDR3 is 12 residues long. CDR3 sequence reads: CSVHRETGELFF.

The chain joins TRBV27 to TRBJ2-7; TCRdb lists TRBD1, though no DNA is available to test this call. The CDR3 extends over 15 amino acids. Germline CDR1 MNHEY, CDR2 SMNVEV (reference sequence). CDR3 region: CASSSRQGYSYEQYF.

This chain links TRBV20-1 with TRBJ1-4; the TRBD1 assignment by TCRdb is unverifiable without DNA. This CDR3 is 13 amino acids long. The germline V gene has CDR1 DFQATT and CDR2 SNEGSKA (reference sequence). The CDR3 sequence: CSATDTTNEKLFF.

The rearrangement uses TRBV27 and TRBJ2-1. This CDR3 spans 13 amino acids. Germline CDR1 reads MNHEY; CDR2 reads SMNVEV (reference sequence). The CDR3 sequence: CASSFSRNNEQFF.

This sequence joins TRBV6-6 and TRBJ2-3. This CDR3 has 13 residues. Germline CDR1 and CDR2: MNHNY and SVGAGI (reference sequence). The CDR3 spells CASSLDSPDTQYF.

CDR3 region: CASSPTGTGGYTF. This chain joins TRBV19 and TRBJ1-2; no DNA is available, so the TRBD1 call from TCRdb remains unchecked. The CDR3 contains 13 residues. Germline V gene data show CDR1 as LNHDA and CDR2 as SQIVND (reference sequence).

The chain's CDR3 is CSTTSGLTDTQYF. This chain joins TRBV29-1 and TRBJ2-3; TCRdb names TRBD2, which stays unverified in the absence of DNA. CDR3 length: 13 residues. The V gene's germline CDR1 is SQVTM and CDR2 ANQGSEA.

J is TRBJ2-7 and V is TRBV28. Germline CDR1 is MDHEN and CDR2 is SYDVKM. The CDR3 spans 13 residues. CDR3 sequence reads: CASSLRVYYEQYF.

The rearrangement joins TRBV30 to TRBJ2-1; the D call of TRBD2 rests on TCRdb alone, since no DNA is present to check it. Germline CDR1 GTSNPN, CDR2 SVGIG (reference sequence). The CDR3 runs 15 residues. The CDR3 region is CACTTGLAGLDEQFF. The entire variable domain, with the rest obtained from reference TRBV30 and TRBJ2-1, is as follows: SQTIHQWPATLVQPVGSPLSLECTVEGTSNPNLYWYRQAAGRGLQLLFYSVGIGQISSEVPQNLSASRPQDRQFILSSKKLLLSDSGFYLCACTTGLAGLDEQFFGPGTRLTVL.

This chain joins TRBV12-3 or TRBV12-4 and TRBJ2-7; TCRdb returns TRBD1, unconfirmable since there is no DNA. CDR3 length equals 13 residues. CDR3 amino acids: CASTGTPGYEQYF.

The gene calls are TRBV29-1 and TRBJ2-7; no DNA is available, so the TRBD1 call from TCRdb remains unchecked. The CDR3 sequence is 14 residues long. From germline, CDR1 is SQVTM and CDR2 ANQGSEA. CDR3: CSVETGQGTYEQYF.

The V call is TRBV7-9, the J call TRBJ2-1. The germline gives CDR1 SEHNR, CDR2 FQNEAQ (reference sequence). The CDR3 runs 13 residues. CDR3 in amino acids: CASSLAVANEQFF.

The chain couples TRBV2 to TRBJ2-3; with no DNA, the TCRdb D assignment of TRBD2 cannot be verified. The germline gives CDR1 SNHLY, CDR2 FYNNEI. The CDR3 totals 15 residues. CDR3 sequence reads: CASSEASGIGDTQYF.

The V and J genes are TRBV5-1 and TRBJ2-2. This CDR3 has 18 residues. Per germline, CDR1 SGHRS and CDR2 YFSETQ. CDR3: CASSLDGMVRGRTGELFF.

The chain combines TRBV6-2 or TRBV6-3 with TRBJ2-7; as DNA is missing, the TRBD1 call by TCRdb cannot be tested. The CDR3 loop spans 14 amino acids. CDR1 and CDR2 from the germline V gene are MNHEY and SVGEGT. The CDR3 spells CASSYDDALYEQYF.

The genes are TRBV28 and TRBJ1-1. The CDR3 length is 13 residues. Germline assignment: CDR1 MDHEN and CDR2 SYDVKM. Here the CDR3 reads CASSYGVGTEAFF.

The V gene is TRBV10-3, the J gene TRBJ2-7; TCRdb gives TRBD2 as the D gene, but with no DNA this cannot be confirmed. CDR1 is ENHRY, CDR2 SYGVKD, per germline. CDR3 length: 13 residues. The CDR3 protein is CAITPDSGLEQYF.

V gene TRBV7-9 combines with J gene TRBJ2-7. Germline V CDR1 and CDR2: SEHNR, FQNEAQ (reference sequence). The CDR3 has 18 residues. CDR3 region: CASSSTNDPLGGSYEQYF. Drawing the rest from reference TRBV7-9 and TRBJ2-7, the complete variable domain is DTGVSQNPRHKITKRGQNVTFRCDPISEHNRLYWYRQTLGQGPEFLTYFQNEAQLEKSRLLSDRFSAERPKGSFSTLEIQRTEQGDSAMYLCASSSTNDPLGGSYEQYFGPGTRLTVT.

The V gene is TRBV7-2, the J gene TRBJ2-3; TCRdb's D call, TRBD2, is unchecked because there is no DNA. This CDR3 has 17 residues. The germline V gene has CDR1 SGHTA and CDR2 FQGNSA. This CDR3 reads CASSSGLAGLTTDTQYF.

V usage is TRBV7-8 and J usage is TRBJ2-7; the TRBD2 assignment by TCRdb is unverifiable without DNA. The CDR3 spans 15 residues. CDR1 is SGHVS, CDR2 FQNEAQ, per germline. The CDR3 sequence: CASSLWTSGSDEQYF.